This T cell receptor beta chain was recovered during a study of identifying expanded T cells in peripheral blood. Study results and limitations: Clone count variance between roughly two-week samples rose with total template count.

The CDR3 spans 16 residues. CDR1 is MNHEY and CDR2 is SVGAGI in the germline V gene. The J segment lost 3 bases and the V segment lost 4 bases, leaving 9 bases of the junction unmatched. This clone was observed once. What it binds is not known. Using immunoSEQ multiplex PCR, the repertoire was profiled, and TCRdb retains in-frame clones only, with some absent. The repertoire includes roughly 96,000 clones, approximately 91% of them detected once, and approximately 6% sits in the top ten. The receptor was derived from a person aged 18 to 75 in good health. Sequencing was done on a sample of blood. The chain combines TRBV6-5 with TRBJ2-3; 8 bases are a match to TRBD2. The CDR3 nucleotides are TGTGCCAGCAGTTCATCGCGCGGGAGGAGGACAGATACGCAGTATTTT. Its protein product is CASSSSRGRRTDTQYF.